The 24 T cell receptor beta chains below all came from one sample that was sequenced in a study of graft-versus-host responses after intestinal transplantation. The data were produced by immunoSEQ multiplex PCR, yet TCRdb's version contains in-frame clones alone and is incomplete. The repertoire has about 47,000 clones, roughly 93% of them found once; the top ten carry more than 4.5%. The starting material was PBMCs, obtained 750 to 800 days after a first intestinal transplant, on the day of a second. The receptor set was obtained from a human patient who received an intestinal transplant, so some T cells may come from the graft donor.

This chain connects TRBV7-9 to TRBJ2-1, with D tentatively TRBD1 or TRBD2 (7 bases each). The germline V gene has CDR1 SEHNR and CDR2 FQNEAQ (reference sequence). V gave up 5 bases and J gave up 8 bases, with 22 bases separating them. The CDR3 runs to 16 residues. The CDR3 nucleotides read TGTGCCAGCAGCGCCGTGGCAGGGGGGGCTTCTGATGAGCAGTTCTTC. This encodes CASSAVAGGASDEQFF. Full variable domain (remainder filled in from reference TRBV7-9 and TRBJ2-1): DTGVSQNPRHKITKRGQNVTFRCDPISEHNRLYWYRQTLGQGPEFLTYFQNEAQLEKSRLLSDRFSAERPKGSFSTLEIQRTEQGDSAMYLCASSAVAGGASDEQFFGPGTRLTVL.

The chain couples TRBV5-1 to TRBJ2-5; D not resolved. The CDR3 has 11 residues. Per the germline V gene, CDR1 is SGHRS and CDR2 is YFSETQ. V was shortened by 5 bases and J by 3 bases, with 5 bases between the two germline ends. The DNA of the CDR3 is TGCGCCAGCAGACTCGAAGAGACCCAGTACTTC. This encodes CASRLEETQYF.

The V and J genes are TRBV27 and TRBJ2-7; 7 nucleotides line up with TRBD2. CDR1 MNHEY and CDR2 SMNVEV come from the germline V gene (reference sequence). The CDR3 runs to 16 residues. V gave up 2 bases and J gave up 4 bases; unmatched junction bases: 11. CDR3 protein: CASSLKGRAGRYEQYF. For the CDR3, the DNA is TGTGCCAGCAGTTTAAAGGGGAGGGCAGGGCGGTACGAGCAGTACTTC.

The chain carries TRBV6-5 and TRBJ1-2; 7 nucleotides align to TRBD1. V lost 5 bases and J lost 3; bases outside the gene matches: 3. The CDR3 has 13 amino acids. In germline, CDR1 is MNHEY, CDR2 SVGAGI. CDR3 sequence (DNA): TGTGCCAGCAGTGAGGGGGCCTACTATGGCTACACCTTC. Translating gives CASSEGAYYGYTF.

J is TRBJ1-3 and V is TRBV6-6; TRBD1 might be the D (5 bases). Per the germline V gene, CDR1 is MNHNY and CDR2 is SVGAGI (reference sequence). CDR3 length: 14 residues. V lost 7 bases and J 0 bases, leaving 10 bases between the germline ends. Here the CDR3 DNA reads TGTGCCAGCACCCCGGGGGGCTCTGGAAACACCATATATTTT. Its translation: CASTPGGSGNTIYF.

V and J are TRBV6-5 and TRBJ1-5; D is perhaps TRBD1 (6 bases). CDR1 is MNHEY and CDR2 is SVGAGI in the germline V gene. The ends were cut back, 2 bases at V and 7 bases at J, with 12 bases in the middle. The CDR3 is 14 amino acids. CDR3 amino acids: CASSYLQGGQPQHF. The CDR3 DNA reads as TGTGCCAGCAGTTACCTACAGGGAGGACAGCCCCAGCATTTT.

The gene calls are TRBV6-5 and TRBJ2-3, with 8 bases matching TRBD2. Germline V CDR1 and CDR2: MNHEY, SVGAGI. The trim removed 5 bases at V and 10 bases at J, leaving 8 bases unmatched. This CDR3 comprises 13 residues. The CDR3 region has the DNA TGTGCCAGCAGTAAACGAGCGGGAGTGGCGCAGTATTTT. The encoded protein is CASSKRAGVAQYF.

J is TRBJ2-7 and V is TRBV11-2, with TRBD2 as a possible D gene (6 bases). The CDR3 consists of 14 residues. Looked up from germline, CDR1 is SGHAT and CDR2 is FQNNGV. V was pared by 5 bases and J by 3 bases, with 14 bases between. CDR3 in amino acids: CASSPAGLYYEQYF. The CDR3 DNA sequence: TGTGCCAGCAGCCCGGCGGGACTCTACTACGAGCAGTACTTC.

This rearrangement joins TRBV7-9 to TRBJ2-5; possible D gene TRBD1, 7 bases. The V end lost 3 bases, the J end lost 2 bases, and 10 bases lay between the germline ends. The CDR3 is made up of 14 amino acids. Per the germline V gene, CDR1 is SEHNR and CDR2 is FQNEAQ (reference sequence). CDR3 coding DNA: TGTGCCAGCAGCTTCGCAGGGGGGCAAGAGACCCAGTACTTC. This encodes CASSFAGGQETQYF.

The chain has TRBV5-1 and TRBJ2-7; no reliable D call. Trimming removed 4 bases from V and 3 bases from J, with 5 bases in between. This CDR3 has 11 residues. The germline V gene has CDR1 SGHRS and CDR2 YFSETQ. CDR3 in DNA: TGCGCCAGCAGCGAAGGCTACGAGCAGTACTTC. It codes for CASSEGYEQYF.

The V gene is TRBV6-5, the J gene TRBJ1-5, with TRBD1 matching over 7 bases. V shed 5 bases and J 0 bases; nucleotides not matched to a gene: 4. The germline V gene has CDR1 MNHEY and CDR2 SVGAGI. This CDR3 has 15 amino acids. The CDR3 reads CASSGQVNSNQPQHF. CDR3 sequence (DNA): TGTGCCAGCAGTGGACAGGTCAATAGCAATCAGCCCCAGCATTTT.

V usage is TRBV2 and J usage is TRBJ2-5; the D is unclear. Germline-derived CDR1 and CDR2 are SNHLY and FYNNEI. The CDR3 consists of 10 residues. Trimming removed 6 bases at V and 6 bases at J, with 5 bases between. The CDR3 is CASRTKTQYF. The CDR3 DNA sequence: TGTGCCAGCAGGACGAAGACCCAGTACTTC.

This chain connects TRBV15 to TRBJ2-2; D is uncertain. The CDR3 consists of 16 residues. Germline CDR1 and CDR2: LNHNV and YYDKDF (reference sequence). With 4 bases removed from V and 0 bases from J, the gap between germline ends came to 12 bases. This CDR3 is CATSNFVLANTGELFF. The CDR3, as DNA: TGTGCCACCAGCAATTTTGTTCTAGCGAACACCGGGGAGCTGTTTTTT.

V and J are TRBV6-5 and TRBJ1-1; D call uncertain. Germline V gene lookup returns CDR1 MNHEY and CDR2 SVGAGI. The CDR3 covers 16 residues. The V gene lost 4 bases and the J gene lost 6 bases, with 21 bases spanning the gap. CDR3 sequence (DNA): TGTGCCAGCAGTTCGATTTACCCCGCCCCGGGAGCTGAAGCTTTCTTT. This sequence encodes CASSSIYPAPGAEAFF.

CDR3 nucleotides: TGTGCCAGCAGCTTATTGGCGCGGGCTAGCAATCAGCCCCAGCATTTT. This encodes CASSLLARASNQPQHF. V usage is TRBV7-8 and J usage is TRBJ1-5; no clear D. Trimming took 2 bases from V and 0 from J, leaving 11 bases between them. There are 16 residues in the CDR3. Germline CDR1 SGHVS, CDR2 FQNEAQ. Using reference TRBV7-8 and TRBJ1-5 for the parts outside the CDR3, the full variable domain is GAGVSQSPRYKVAKRGQDVALRCDPISGHVSLFWYQQALGQGPEFLTYFQNEAQLDKSGLPSDRFFAERPEGSVSTLKIQRTQQEDSAVYLCASSLLARASNQPQHFGDGTRLSIL.

On this clone: One end of the junction fails to match germline, which may point to a read error. The V and J genes are TRBV7-7 and TRBJ2-1, with 9 bases aligning to TRBD2. In germline, CDR1 is SSHAT, CDR2 FNYEAQ (reference sequence). This CDR3 is 18 amino acids long. Here the CDR3 reads CASSPGLAGDLRYNEQFF. CDR3 DNA sequence: TGTGCTAGCAGCCCGGGTTTAGCGGGAGATCTAAGGTACAATGAGCAGTTCTTC.

On this clone: This sample also contains other DNA sequences that code for the same CDR3. The chain uses TRBV6-4 and TRBJ1-1; a possible D gene is TRBD1 (6 bases). V dropped 1 base and J dropped 5 bases, with 20 bases sitting between them. CDR1 is MRHNA and CDR2 is SNTAGT in the germline V gene. The CDR3 has 17 amino acids. In DNA form, the CDR3 reads TGTGCCAGCAGTGACTGGACAGTCTGGCGGGTCAATACTGAAGCTTTCTTT. It encodes CASSDWTVWRVNTEAFF.

Only a few counts were recorded for this clone. The chain links TRBV5-1 to TRBJ2-2; D remains ambiguous. V lost 4 bases to trimming and J lost 2 bases, with 12 bases between them. The CDR3 is 15 amino acids. Per germline, CDR1 SGHRS and CDR2 YFSETQ. CDR3 sequence (DNA): TGCGCCAGCAGCCTAGGACCCCCCAACACCGGGGAGCTGTTTTTT. This gives the protein CASSLGPPNTGELFF.

The gene calls are TRBV11-2 and TRBJ2-5; D might be TRBD1 or TRBD2, each matching 5 bases. The CDR3 is made up of 15 amino acids. V was trimmed by 6 bases and J by 7 bases, leaving 21 bases between them. Germline-derived CDR1 and CDR2 are SGHAT and FQNNGV. CDR3 region: CASRTPRDPLRTQYF. As DNA, the CDR3 is TGTGCCAGCAGGACTCCCCGGGACCCTCTAAGGACCCAGTACTTC.

This clone was observed once. V usage is TRBV5-8 and J usage is TRBJ2-2; 7 nucleotides match TRBD2. Trimming removed 1 base from V and 7 bases from J; junction bases left unmatched: 10. CDR3 length equals 16 residues. Germline V gene lookup returns CDR1 SGHTS and CDR2 YDEGEE. Here the CDR3 reads CASSLPRGSVHGELFF. The CDR3 nucleotides are TGTGCCAGCAGCTTGCCTCGCGGGAGCGTCCACGGGGAGCTGTTTTTT. The entire variable domain, with the rest obtained from reference TRBV5-8 and TRBJ2-2, is as follows: EAGVTQSPTHLIKTRGQQATLRCSPISGHTSVYWYQQALGLGLQFLLWYDEGEERNRGNFPPRFSGRQFPNYSSELNVNALELEDSALYLCASSLPRGSVHGELFFGEGSRLTVL.

The rearrangement uses TRBV4-1 and TRBJ1-5; tentative D call: TRBD1 (5 bases). CDR3 size: 14 residues. Trimming pared 0 bases from V and 7 bases from J, leaving 10 bases between. Germline V lookup: CDR1 MGHRA, CDR2 YSYEKL. CDR3 coding DNA: TGCGCCAGCAGCCAAGAGTGGCGGGGCCAGCCCCAGCATTTT. Residues: CASSQEWRGQPQHF.

The rearrangement uses TRBV14 and TRBJ2-5; D possibly corresponds to TRBD2 (6 bases). This CDR3 comprises 19 residues. With 4 bases removed from V and 2 bases from J, the gap between germline ends came to 26 bases. CDR1 is SGHDN and CDR2 is FVKESK in the germline V gene. The CDR3 DNA reads as TGTGCCAGCAGCCGGCGCTTGGGGGGTTCTGGCTTCCTACAAGAGACCCAGTACTTC. The encoded protein is CASSRRLGGSGFLQETQYF.

This sequence joins TRBV6-6 and TRBJ2-5; perhaps TRBD2 as D (6 bases). The J call may be faulty, since TRBJ2-7 better matches the DNA end. Germline lookup yields CDR1 MNHNY and CDR2 SVGAGI (reference sequence). There are 14 residues in the CDR3. The CDR3 bases are TGTGCCAGCAGCCCTACTAGCTCCTCCTACGAGCAGTACTTC. It specifies CASSPTSSSYEQYF.

The V gene is TRBV7-2, the J gene TRBJ2-5, with TRBD2 matching 12 bases. The CDR3 runs to 15 residues. Trimming removed 4 bases from V and 4 bases from J; junction bases left unmatched: 4. From germline, CDR1 is SGHTA and CDR2 FQGNSA. The CDR3 sequence: CASSSGLAGRETQYF. DNA for the CDR3: TGTGCCAGCAGCTCCGGACTAGCGGGAAGAGAGACCCAGTACTTC. The entire variable domain, with the rest obtained from reference TRBV7-2 and TRBJ2-5, is as follows: GAGVSQSPSNKVTEKGKDVELRCDPISGHTALYWYRQSLGQGLEFLIYFQGNSAPDKSGLPSDRFSAERTGGSVSTLTIQRTQQEDSAVYLCASSSGLAGRETQYFGPGTRLLVL.